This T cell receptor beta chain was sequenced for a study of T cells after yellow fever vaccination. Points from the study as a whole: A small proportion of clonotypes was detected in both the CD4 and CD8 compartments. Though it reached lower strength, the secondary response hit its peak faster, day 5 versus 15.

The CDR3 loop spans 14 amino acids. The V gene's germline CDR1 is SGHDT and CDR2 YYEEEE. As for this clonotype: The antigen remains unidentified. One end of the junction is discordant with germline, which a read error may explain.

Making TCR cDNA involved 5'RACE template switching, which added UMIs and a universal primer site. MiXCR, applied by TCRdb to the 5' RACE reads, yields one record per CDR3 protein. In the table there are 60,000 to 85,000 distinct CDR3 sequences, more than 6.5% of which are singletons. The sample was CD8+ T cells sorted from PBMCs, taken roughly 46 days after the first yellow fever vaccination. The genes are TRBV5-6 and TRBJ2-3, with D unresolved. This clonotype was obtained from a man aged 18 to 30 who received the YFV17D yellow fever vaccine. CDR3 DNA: TGTGCCAGCAGCTTTCACAGATCGACTGATACGCACTATTTT. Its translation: CASSFHRSTDTHYF.